This TCR beta chain derives from a study of cytomegalovirus exposure and HLA in healthy donors. Findings and limits, study-wide: Cytomegalovirus status was reportedly diagnosed by the classifier with high specificity and sensitivity.

The donors were part of the roughly 120-subject validation cohort, which stood apart from the approximately 670-subject first cohort. Assay: immunoSEQ multiplex PCR; the TCRdb copy retains only in-frame clones and omits some. Of 200,000 or so clones listed, 75% to 85% are singletons. In regard to this clone: Antigen: not known.

Per germline, CDR1 SGHRS and CDR2 YFSETQ. The CDR3 is 16 amino acids. V was pared by 10 bases and J by 0 bases, with 17 bases between. V usage is TRBV5-1 and J usage is TRBJ2-6; D is undetermined. The TCR originated in a woman in her 30s in good health and CMV-seropositive. The sample was PBMCs. The CDR3 DNA reads TGCGCCTCACGCCCTGAGTCCGCCTCTGGGGCCAACGTCCTGACTTTC. Amino acid sequence: CASRPESASGANVLTF.